These T cell receptor beta chains were read from a single sample in a study of T cell repertoires in cytomegalovirus infection. TCRdb ran MiXCR on the reads and lists one entry per CDR3 protein. The sample has approximately 250,000 distinct CDR3 sequences; around 8.7% are singletons. Sample: PBMCs. The source of these receptors is a human donor in good health (CMV status not recorded). Some clones in this sample may be carry-over from other donors' samples. The CDR3 runs from the conserved cysteine through the conserved F or W. Fields, in order: D gene, V gene, J gene, clone size, CDR3 protein, CDR3 DNA. The D gene is left open where the match is weak. A clone size is listed for some rows: how often the clone was seen (once, few, many), or a class if it is expanded.

d_call: TRBD2; v_call: TRBV30; j_call: TRBJ2-5; clone_size: few; cdr3_aa: CAWSPGLAEQETQYF; cdr3_nt: TGTGCCTGGAGTCCGGGACTAGCGGAACAAGAGACCCAGTACTTC
d_call: TRBD1; v_call: TRBV7-9; j_call: TRBJ1-4; clone_size: many; cdr3_aa: CASSPTGVKEKLFF; cdr3_nt: TGTGCCAGCAGCCCGACAGGGGTAAAAGAAAAACTGTTTTTT
d_call: TRBD1; v_call: TRBV28; j_call: TRBJ2-2; clone_size: few; cdr3_aa: CASKDRGRVGELFF; cdr3_nt: TGTGCCAGCAAGGACAGGGGGCGCGTCGGGGAGCTGTTTTTT
d_call: -; v_call: TRBV25-1; j_call: TRBJ1-2; clone_size: many; cdr3_aa: CASQSAFLNYGYTF; cdr3_nt: TGTGCCAGCCAATCTGCATTCCTTAACTATGGCTACACCTTC
d_call: -; v_call: TRBV11-2; j_call: TRBJ2-3; clone_size: many; cdr3_aa: CASSLFPDPISTDTQYF; cdr3_nt: TGTGCCAGCAGCTTATTCCCCGACCCGATAAGCACAGATACGCAGTATTTT
d_call: TRBD1; v_call: TRBV5-6; j_call: TRBJ2-2; clone_size: -; cdr3_aa: CASSYRTGRNTGELFF; cdr3_nt: TGTGCCAGCAGCTACCGGACAGGGAGGAACACCGGGGAGCTGTTTTTT
d_call: -; v_call: TRBV7-9; j_call: TRBJ1-5; clone_size: -; cdr3_aa: CASSPVEPNQPQHF; cdr3_nt: TGTGCCAGCAGCCCCGTGGAGCCGAATCAGCCCCAGCATTTT
d_call: TRBD1; v_call: TRBV11-2; j_call: TRBJ2-3; clone_size: many; cdr3_aa: CASSRPDRGSDTQYF; cdr3_nt: TGTGCCAGCAGCCGACCCGACAGGGGGTCGGATACGCAGTATTTT
d_call: -; v_call: TRBV7-2; j_call: TRBJ1-1; clone_size: many; cdr3_aa: CASSLGTGGAFF; cdr3_nt: TGTGCCAGCAGCTTAGGTACAGGAGGAGCTTTCTTT
d_call: -; v_call: TRBV7-2; j_call: TRBJ1-6; clone_size: many; cdr3_aa: CATTSNPLQGRSPLHF; cdr3_nt: TGTGCCACCACATCTAACCCCCTGCAGGGACGATCACCCCTCCACTTT
d_call: -; v_call: TRBV6-5; j_call: TRBJ2-7; clone_size: many; cdr3_aa: CASRLTEISYEQYF; cdr3_nt: TGTGCCAGCAGGCTGACAGAGATCTCCTACGAGCAGTACTTC
d_call: TRBD2; v_call: TRBV7-2; j_call: TRBJ2-7; clone_size: -; cdr3_aa: CASSLVLSGGTEQYF; cdr3_nt: TGTGCCAGCAGCTTGGTTTTGAGCGGGGGGACCGAGCAGTACTTC
d_call: -; v_call: TRBV7-9; j_call: TRBJ1-2; clone_size: many; cdr3_aa: CASSPFGSAYGYTF; cdr3_nt: TGTGCCAGCAGCCCGTTTGGCTCGGCGTATGGCTACACCTTC
d_call: TRBD2; v_call: TRBV5-5; j_call: TRBJ2-1; clone_size: many; cdr3_aa: CASSNSFAGGSYNEQFF; cdr3_nt: TGTGCCAGCAGCAACTCCTTTGCGGGAGGTTCGTACAATGAGCAGTTCTTC
d_call: -; v_call: TRBV7-9; j_call: TRBJ1-1; clone_size: -; cdr3_aa: CASSPGSIQITNTEAFF; cdr3_nt: TGTGCCAGCAGCCCCGGGTCGATCCAAATAACGAACACTGAAGCTTTCTTT
d_call: -; v_call: TRBV20-1; j_call: TRBJ2-1; clone_size: -; cdr3_aa: CSAPTSSYNEQFF; cdr3_nt: TGCAGTGCTCCGACTAGCTCCTACAATGAGCAGTTCTTC
d_call: TRBD1; v_call: TRBV7-8; j_call: TRBJ1-2; clone_size: many; cdr3_aa: CASSPFTGGVYGYTF; cdr3_nt: TGTGCCAGCAGCCCCTTTACAGGGGGAGTCTATGGCTACACCTTC
d_call: -; v_call: TRBV7-2; j_call: TRBJ2-5; clone_size: many; cdr3_aa: CASSFYSETQYF; cdr3_nt: TGTGCCAGCAGCTTTTATAGCGAGACCCAGTACTTC
d_call: TRBD2; v_call: TRBV7-2; j_call: TRBJ2-3; clone_size: many; cdr3_aa: CASSLGAGGDTQYF; cdr3_nt: TGTGCCAGCAGCTTAGGTGCGGGGGGGGATACGCAGTATTTT
d_call: -; v_call: TRBV5-6; j_call: TRBJ1-2; clone_size: few; cdr3_aa: CASSGIRTDLYGYTF; cdr3_nt: TGTGCCAGCAGCGGGATAAGGACAGACCTCTATGGCTACACCTTC
d_call: TRBD1; v_call: TRBV27; j_call: TRBJ2-4; clone_size: -; cdr3_aa: CASRTGRYIQYF; cdr3_nt: TGTGCCAGCAGGACAGGGCGGTACATTCAGTACTTC
d_call: TRBD1; v_call: TRBV7-6; j_call: TRBJ2-1; clone_size: many; cdr3_aa: CASSLVGGQVFNEQFF; cdr3_nt: TGTGCCAGCAGCTTAGTGGGGGGACAGGTTTTCAATGAGCAGTTCTTC
d_call: TRBD2; v_call: TRBV12-3/TRBV12-4; j_call: TRBJ2-1; clone_size: -; cdr3_aa: CASSRSSGRAEQFF; cdr3_nt: TGTGCCAGCAGCCGGTCTAGCGGGAGGGCCGAGCAGTTCTTC
d_call: TRBD2; v_call: TRBV6-2/TRBV6-3; j_call: TRBJ2-2; clone_size: many; cdr3_aa: CASTMGGSGGELFF; cdr3_nt: TGTGCCAGCACAATGGGGGGGTCTGGCGGGGAGCTGTTTTTT
d_call: -; v_call: TRBV28; j_call: TRBJ1-5; clone_size: -; cdr3_aa: CASRTERGPQHF; cdr3_nt: TGTGCCAGCAGGACAGAGAGGGGGCCCCAGCATTTT
d_call: -; v_call: TRBV5-6; j_call: TRBJ2-5; clone_size: -; cdr3_aa: CASSTTTGSRTQYF; cdr3_nt: TGTGCCAGCAGCACCACCACAGGGTCAAGAACCCAGTACTTC